This paragraph covers one T cell receptor beta chain sequence. The target antigen is unknown. This specimen comes from a study of graft-versus-host responses after intestinal transplantation. The CDR3 runs to 15 residues. CDR1 is MNHEY, CDR2 SMNVEV, per germline (reference sequence). Deletions cut 6 bases from V and 5 bases from J, with 17 bases between. TCRdb's copy holds only in-frame clones and misses some; the assay was immunoSEQ multiplex PCR. The table records around 24,000 clones, roughly four fifths of them present only once. Study-level findings and limits: High graft-versus-host to host-versus-graft clonal ratios were found in allografts of patients who had graft-donor T cell macrochimerism.

The sequence was obtained from a human donor who was the organ donor for an intestinal transplant. This sequence joins TRBV27 and TRBJ1-5; D may be TRBD1 (6 bases). This specimen was unstimulated CD8+ T cells sorted from spleen or lymph node cells, taken before transplant. CDR3 coding DNA: TGTGCCAGCAGCCCCTTCGGGGGGGCCGATCAGCCCCAGCATTTT. Translating it yields CASSPFGGADQPQHF.